This T cell receptor (beta chain) derives from a study of cytomegalovirus exposure and HLA in healthy donors. Sequenced by immunoSEQ multiplex PCR; TCRdb stores in-frame clones only, minus some. The sample includes fewer than 200,000 clones, about 88% of them seen just once. V was pared by 4 bases and J by 1 base, with 11 bases between. In germline, CDR1 is SQVTM, CDR2 ANQGSEA. The CDR3 has 14 residues. The clonotype comes from a woman between 18 and 29 years old in good health and CMV-seronegative. The chain is built from TRBV29-1 and TRBJ1-3; no definite D call. Sequenced input: PBMCs. This CDR3 is CSVVNTGSGNTIYF. CDR3 coding DNA: TGCAGCGTTGTTAATACCGGTTCTGGAAACACCATATATTTT.